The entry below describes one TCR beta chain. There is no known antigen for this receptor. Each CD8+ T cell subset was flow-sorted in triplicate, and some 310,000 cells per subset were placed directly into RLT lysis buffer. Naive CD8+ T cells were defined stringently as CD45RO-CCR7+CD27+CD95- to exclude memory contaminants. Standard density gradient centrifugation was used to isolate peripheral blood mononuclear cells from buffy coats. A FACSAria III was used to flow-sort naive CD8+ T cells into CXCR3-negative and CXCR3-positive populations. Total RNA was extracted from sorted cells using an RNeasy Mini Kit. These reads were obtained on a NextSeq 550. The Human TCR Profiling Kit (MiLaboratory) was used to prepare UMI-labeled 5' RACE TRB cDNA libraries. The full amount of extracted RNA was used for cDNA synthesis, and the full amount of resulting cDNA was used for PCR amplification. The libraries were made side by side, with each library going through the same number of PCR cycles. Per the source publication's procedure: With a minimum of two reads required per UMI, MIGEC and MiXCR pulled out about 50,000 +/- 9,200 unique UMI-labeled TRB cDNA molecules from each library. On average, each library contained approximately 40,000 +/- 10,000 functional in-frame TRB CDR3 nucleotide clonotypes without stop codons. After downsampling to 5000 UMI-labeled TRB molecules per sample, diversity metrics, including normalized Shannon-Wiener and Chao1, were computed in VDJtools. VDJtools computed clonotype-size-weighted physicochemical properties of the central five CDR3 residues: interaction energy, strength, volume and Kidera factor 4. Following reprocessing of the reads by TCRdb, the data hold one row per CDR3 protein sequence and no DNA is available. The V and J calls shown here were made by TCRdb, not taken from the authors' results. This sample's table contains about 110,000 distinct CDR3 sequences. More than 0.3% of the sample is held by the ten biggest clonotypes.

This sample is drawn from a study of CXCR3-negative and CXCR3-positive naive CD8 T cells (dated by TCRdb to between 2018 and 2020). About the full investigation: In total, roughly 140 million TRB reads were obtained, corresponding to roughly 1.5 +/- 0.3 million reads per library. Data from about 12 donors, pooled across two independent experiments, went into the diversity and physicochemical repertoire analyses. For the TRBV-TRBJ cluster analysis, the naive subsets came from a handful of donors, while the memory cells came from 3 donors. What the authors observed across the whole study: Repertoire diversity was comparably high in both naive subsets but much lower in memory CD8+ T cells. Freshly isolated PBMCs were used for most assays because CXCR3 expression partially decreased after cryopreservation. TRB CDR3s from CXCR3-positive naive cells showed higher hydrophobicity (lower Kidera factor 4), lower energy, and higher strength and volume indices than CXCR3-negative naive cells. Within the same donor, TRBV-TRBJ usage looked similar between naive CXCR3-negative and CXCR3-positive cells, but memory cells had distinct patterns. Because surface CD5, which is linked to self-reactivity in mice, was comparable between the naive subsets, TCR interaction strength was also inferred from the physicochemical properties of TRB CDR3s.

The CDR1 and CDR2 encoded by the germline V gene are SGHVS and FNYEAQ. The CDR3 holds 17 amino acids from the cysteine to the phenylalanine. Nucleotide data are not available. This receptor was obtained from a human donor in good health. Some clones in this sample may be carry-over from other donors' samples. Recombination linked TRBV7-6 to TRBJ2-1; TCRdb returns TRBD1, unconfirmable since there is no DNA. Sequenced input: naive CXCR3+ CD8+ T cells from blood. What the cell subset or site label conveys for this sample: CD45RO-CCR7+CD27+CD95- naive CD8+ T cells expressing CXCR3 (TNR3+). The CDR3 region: CASSLAWATSSYNEQFF.